This is a list of T cell receptor beta chains from one sample in a study of blood T cells in healthy people across ages. TCRdb ran MiXCR on the 5' RACE reads and lists one entry per CDR3 protein. Among around 900,000 distinct CDR3 sequences listed, just over 50% were seen once. The source material was blood. These receptors all come from a woman aged 55 to 70 in good health. The CDR3 runs from the conserved cysteine through the conserved F or W. A D gene is named only where the DNA matches it firmly.

J,V,D,CDR3
NA,TRBV28,TRBD2,CASSLQAGGTAYEQYF
TRBJ2-3,TRBV18,TRBD2,CASSGTSGNTDTQYF
TRBJ1-6,TRBV20-1,TRBD1,CSPTGQAGSPLHF
TRBJ1-2,TRBV9,NA,CASSVGAGRDYGYTF
TRBJ2-3,TRBV6-1,NA,CASRGVAGQISDTQYF
TRBJ2-7,TRBV7-2,TRBD2,CASSLGYGRAGYEQYF
TRBJ2-3,TRBV7-2,NA,CASSFARYSDTQYF
TRBJ2-7,TRBV24-1,TRBD2,CATMPSGRPYEQYF
TRBJ1-3,TRBV6-6,NA,CASSYGVNGNTIYF
TRBJ2-5,TRBV14,NA,CASSQIHVTIGGETQYF
TRBJ2-4,TRBV28,TRBD1,CASLRTGATLKEQYF
TRBJ2-6,TRBV7-2,NA,CAIDGRSGANVLTF
TRBJ2-7,TRBV5-6,TRBD2,CASSWGLVWGEQYF
TRBJ2-5,TRBV9,NA,CASSVGQTALLETQYF
TRBJ2-7,TRBV2,TRBD1,CASSEVGTGVYEQYF
TRBJ2-2,TRBV2,NA,CASSIPTQGIGELFF
TRBJ2-7,TRBV5-1,NA,CASSRAGGEQYF
NA,TRBV25-1,NA,CASSKDYEQYF
TRBJ1-5,TRBV20-1,NA,CSARAQGGHQPQHF
TRBJ1-2,TRBV4-2,TRBD1,CASSPTGGENYGYTF
TRBJ2-7,TRBV20-1,NA,CSARDVGQGPHEQYF
TRBJ2-7,TRBV12-3/TRBV12-4,NA,CASSFVLYEQYF